This entry concerns a single TCR beta chain. Its binding antigen is unknown. Base qualities are not recorded, but no much larger clone differs from it by a single base. Measured from the cysteine to the phenylalanine, the CDR3 is 18 residues long. Only the CDR3 DNA stays, 54 bases, in frame from base 1. CDR1 SGHAT and CDR2 FQNNGV are derived from the germline V gene. Relative to germline, V is 5 bases shorter and J is 2 bases shorter, with 24 bases between their ends. This sample stems from a study of post-analysis software for immune sequencing data (dated by TCRdb to between 2014 and 2017). In the study overall: The recorded disease courses included relapsing-remitting, secondary progressive and progressive-relapsing multiple sclerosis, and some patients had no subtype annotation. The patient repertoires were compared against around 11 previously published healthy control repertoires obtained from donors aged 6 to 25 years. A subset of samples was prepared in parallel using single-end sample barcoding, then pooled and co-amplified after Illumina adapter ligation. What the study reported, not specific to this receptor: Compared with controls, multiple sclerosis patients had significantly lower normalized Chao1 diversity, a finding suggesting substantial peripheral T-cell clonal expansion. Four or five TRBV segments, including TRBV5-6, TRBV5-1 and TRBV20-1, were significantly more frequent in patients than controls. The multiple sclerosis patient group was slightly younger than the control group. When samples were clustered directly using the F measure, samples prepared in the same batch co-clustered strongly, which prompted a batch-effect correction.

Library preparation employed PCR. The sequencing machine was an Illumina HiSeq 2500. To reduce PCR and sequencing biases, unique molecular identifiers were incorporated into the TCR beta cDNA libraries. Some 500,000 cDNA molecules were obtained for every 1 to 10 million input T cells, so each molecule roughly corresponded to one T cell. The same protocol used for the earlier healthy control dataset was applied to prepare and sequence the patient libraries. Samples belonging to the same batch were prepared together, multiplexed and sequenced on a shared HiSeq lane. From the authors' description of their analysis: Raw barcoded reads were processed with MIGEC, discarding single-read molecular identifier groups before consensus assembly and CDR3 extraction. Clonotype tables were post-analysed with VDJtools, normalizing diversity by down-sampling all datasets to the smallest sample size. In repertoire overlap clustering, CDR3 amino acid sequences, but not nucleotide sequences, were matched to correct batch-related cross-sample contamination. The public reads were reprocessed in TCRdb via fastp at Q25 and MiXCR, keeping in-frame beta chains. Every CDR3 protein is listed once, alongside the most common genes and DNA of its rows. These V and J calls originate from TCRdb's pipeline instead of the authors' own analysis. This sample lists 820,000 or so distinct CDR3 sequences; 53% were detected once. Jointly, the top ten make up over 4% of the sample.

TCR beta repertoires were profiled from peripheral blood of under 15 young patients with multiple sclerosis to demonstrate the VDJtools post-analysis software. The multiple sclerosis patients were children and adolescents ranging in age from about 6 to 17 years. The specimen was blood. The sequence links TRBV11-2 to TRBJ1-2; a tentative D match to TRBD1 spans 6 bases. This receptor was identified in a girl between 5 and 17 years old with multiple sclerosis. The CDR3 reads CASSPGWVGRQGNYGYTF. The base sequence is TGTGCCAGCAGCCCGGGATGGGTTGGTAGGCAGGGGAACTATGGCTACACCTTC.